The 16 T cell receptor beta chains below were found in one sample sequenced in a study of blood T cell repertoires in COVID-19. Clones were sequenced by immunoSEQ multiplex PCR, and TCRdb holds only the in-frame ones, with some missing. The table has around 130,000 clones, approximately 86% seen once. The sample comprised peripheral blood. These receptors were obtained from a woman in her forties or fifties who had recovered from COVID-19.

The CDR3 DNA sequence: TGCGCCAGCAGCTTGGGCCACAGGGTGAACACCGGGGAGCTGTTTTTT. Its protein is CASSLGHRVNTGELFF. This rearrangement joins TRBV5-1 to TRBJ2-2, with D possibly being TRBD1 (6 bases). V was clipped by 0 bases and J by 1 base, with 10 bases between them. This CDR3 region has 16 residues. CDR1 is SGHRS, CDR2 YFSETQ, per germline.

This clone was seen only once. The chain uses TRBV6-5 and TRBJ1-5; 7 nucleotides agree with TRBD1. CDR1 is MNHEY, CDR2 SVGAGI, per germline. The trim removed 6 bases at V and 2 bases at J, leaving 7 bases unmatched. The CDR3 is made up of 15 amino acids. The CDR3 sequence: CASRRDRRGNQPQHF. The CDR3 DNA reads TGTGCCAGCAGGAGGGACAGAAGGGGCAATCAGCCCCAGCATTTT.

This clone was recorded only once. J is TRBJ2-3 and V is TRBV13; D call uncertain. Trimming stripped 5 bases from V and 0 bases from J, with 15 bases between. The CDR3 loop spans 16 amino acids. CDR1 and CDR2 (germline): PRHDT, FYEKMQ (reference sequence). As DNA, the CDR3 is TGTGCCAGCAGCGAGACCGCGGAACTCAGCACAGATACGCAGTATTTT. Its translation: CASSETAELSTDTQYF. Looking up the rest from reference TRBV13 and TRBJ2-3 gives the full variable domain: AAGVIQSPRHLIKEKRETATLKCYPIPRHDTVYWYQQGPGQDPQFLISFYEKMQSDKGSIPDRFSAQQFSDYHSELNMSSLELGDSALYFCASSETAELSTDTQYFGPGTRLTVL.

The chain joins TRBV27 to TRBJ1-2; D perhaps matches TRBD1 (6 bases). There are 12 residues in the CDR3. Germline CDR1 and CDR2: MNHEY and SMNVEV (reference sequence). V was pared by 5 bases and J by 4 bases, with 8 bases between. CDR3 loop: CASSTRGYGYTF. The CDR3 region has the DNA TGTGCCAGCAGTACCAGGGGCTATGGCTACACCTTC.

V gene TRBV5-1 combines with J gene TRBJ2-3; 8 positions match TRBD1. The germline V gene has CDR1 SGHRS and CDR2 YFSETQ. The CDR3 contains 15 residues. The trim removed 5 bases at V and 2 bases at J, leaving 7 bases unmatched. CDR3 amino acids: CASRKGQVSTDTQYF. CDR3 bases: TGCGCCAGCAGAAAGGGACAGGTCTCCACAGATACGCAGTATTTT.

The sample holds one count of this clone. J is TRBJ2-2 and V is TRBV5-4; tentatively, D is TRBD1 (5 bases). Germline loops: CDR1 SGHNT, CDR2 YYREEE (reference sequence). Trimming took 5 bases from V and 4 from J, leaving 9 bases between them. The CDR3 loop spans 13 amino acids. CDR3 in amino acids: CASRVDSTGELFF. The CDR3 coding sequence is TGTGCCAGCAGGGTAGACAGCACCGGGGAGCTGTTTTTT.

This chain links TRBV7-6 with TRBJ2-7; the match to TRBD2 covers 11 bases. The CDR3 totals 17 residues. The germline V gene encodes CDR1 SGHVS and CDR2 FNYEAQ. V trimming: 5 bases; J trimming: 1 base; junction bases outside the gene matches: 10. CDR3 sequence: CASSKNLAGGPSYEQYF. Here the CDR3 DNA reads TGTGCCAGCAGCAAAAATTTAGCGGGGGGGCCTTCCTACGAGCAGTACTTC.

The DNA of the CDR3 is TGCGCCAGCAGCCAAGACCGGGACACCCTCCCCGAGCAGTACTTC. Its translation is CASSQDRDTLPEQYF. The chain has TRBV4-1 and TRBJ2-7, with D perhaps TRBD1 (6 bases). The germline gives CDR1 MGHRA, CDR2 YSYEKL. V was trimmed by 0 bases and J by 6 bases, leaving 15 bases between them. There are 15 residues in the CDR3.

The chain couples TRBV4-2 to TRBJ2-1, with 7 positions matching TRBD1. This CDR3 has 16 residues. Germline values: CDR1 LGHNA, CDR2 YNFKEQ. V shed 2 bases, J shed 4 bases, and the junction held 8 bases outside the gene matches. CDR3 loop: CASSQTLGTAYNEQFF. The CDR3, as DNA: TGTGCCAGCAGCCAAACCCTCGGGACAGCGTACAATGAGCAGTTCTTC.

V gene TRBV7-3 combines with J gene TRBJ2-3; TRBD2 matches at 7 bases. The germline gives CDR1 SGHTA, CDR2 FQGTGA. J lost 4 bases, V lost 5 bases, and 3 bases had no gene match. This CDR3 is 13 amino acids long. DNA of the CDR3: TGTGCCAGCAGCCCCGGACTAGCAGATACGCAGTATTTT. This gives the protein CASSPGLADTQYF.

The CDR3 spells CASKRGQGSNQPQHF. As DNA, the CDR3 is TGTGCCAGCAAACGGGGACAGGGTAGCAATCAGCCCCAGCATTTT. The chain employs TRBV27 and TRBJ1-5, with 9 bases fitting TRBD1. This CDR3 contains 15 residues. The J segment lost 0 bases and the V segment lost 7 bases, leaving 4 bases of the junction unmatched. Germline V CDR1 and CDR2: MNHEY, SMNVEV (reference sequence).

V is TRBV24-1 and J is TRBJ2-1, with D possibly TRBD1 on 5 matching bases. The CDR3 runs 16 residues. Per the germline V gene, CDR1 is KGHDR and CDR2 is SFDVKD. V gave up 5 bases and J gave up 0 bases, with 13 bases separating them. CDR3: CATSAPTASSYNEQFF. Written as DNA, the CDR3 is TGTGCCACCAGTGCCCCGACAGCGAGCTCCTACAATGAGCAGTTCTTC.

This clone has a handful of counts. The chain links TRBV5-1 to TRBJ2-3; D not resolved. This CDR3 has 16 residues. Trimming left V 0 bases short and J 0 bases short, with 11 bases between. Germline V gene lookup returns CDR1 SGHRS and CDR2 YFSETQ. The CDR3 nucleotides are TGCGCCAGCAGCTTGGACGGGTTAACTAGCACAGATACGCAGTATTTT. Amino acids: CASSLDGLTSTDTQYF.

This clone was observed a single time. V and J are TRBV4-1 and TRBJ2-1; 12 nucleotides match TRBD2. The CDR3 runs to 16 residues. The germline CDR1 and CDR2 sequences are MGHRA and YSYEKL. J gave up 7 bases and V 0 bases, and 4 bases lay outside the gene matches. CDR3 loop: CASSQDLTSGRNEQFF. The CDR3 region has the DNA TGCGCCAGCAGCCAAGATCTCACTAGCGGGAGGAATGAGCAGTTCTTC.

The V call is TRBV6-5, the J call TRBJ2-7; 10 nucleotides line up with TRBD2. The CDR3 runs 15 residues. Losses at the gene ends were 3 bases for V and 4 bases for J; bases not matched to a gene: 6. Germline V gives CDR1 MNHEY, CDR2 SVGAGI. This CDR3 reads CASSYSTSGKYEQYF. The CDR3 nucleotides are TGTGCCAGCAGTTATTCCACTAGCGGGAAATACGAGCAGTACTTC.

This clone appeared once. V gene TRBV28 combines with J gene TRBJ2-1, with D possibly being TRBD2 (7 bases). This CDR3 comprises 12 residues. Germline lookup yields CDR1 MDHEN and CDR2 SYDVKM. V dropped 10 bases and J dropped 6 bases, with 13 bases sitting between them. The CDR3 sequence is CATRGGSNEQFF. CDR3 nucleotides: TGTGCCACGAGGGGGGGGTCCAATGAGCAGTTCTTC.